This T cell receptor beta chain was found in a study of breast tumors, draining lymph nodes, adjacent tissues. In its sample, this clonotype was seen many times. Its antigen is currently unknown. The study's findings and limits: Compared with lymph nodes, tumors were less diverse; compared with nontumor tissue, more. Findings are consistent with lymph node origin and intratumoral expansion of most tumor T cells. Compared with basal-like, luminal-like tumors shared significantly more repertoire with nontumor tissue. The lymph node origin of tumor T cells was framed as consistent with a hypothesis, not demonstrated.

From the multiplex PCR reads, TCRdb called clonotypes with MiXCR, one entry per CDR3 protein. The sample has 30,000 to 40,000 distinct CDR3 sequences, approximately 37% seen once; the top ten hold around 9.9%. Trimming cost V 6 bases and J 6 bases; bases outside gene matches: 8. The CDR3 loop spans 13 amino acids. Germline lookup yields CDR1 LNHDA and CDR2 SQIVND (reference sequence). This sequence joins TRBV19 and TRBJ2-7; 7 nucleotides align to TRBD2. This sequence originates from a female donor with breast cancer. Some clones in this sample may be carry-over from other donors' samples. The sequencing sample was made of breast tumor tissue. The CDR3 coding sequence is TGTGCCAGTAGCCCGGGGGAGGGCCTCGAGCAGTACTTC. Encoded protein: CASSPGEGLEQYF.